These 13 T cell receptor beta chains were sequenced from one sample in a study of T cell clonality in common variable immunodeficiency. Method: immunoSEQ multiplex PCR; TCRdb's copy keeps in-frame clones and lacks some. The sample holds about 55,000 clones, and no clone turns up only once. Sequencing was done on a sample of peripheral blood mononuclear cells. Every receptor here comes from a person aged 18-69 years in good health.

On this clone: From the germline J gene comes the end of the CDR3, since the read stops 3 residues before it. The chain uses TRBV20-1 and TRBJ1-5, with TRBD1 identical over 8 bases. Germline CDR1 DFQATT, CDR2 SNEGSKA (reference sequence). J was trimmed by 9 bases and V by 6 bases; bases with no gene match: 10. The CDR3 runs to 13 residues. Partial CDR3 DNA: TGCAGTGCAGTGACAGGGGCCAACGGGCCC. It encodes CSAVTGANGP. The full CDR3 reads CSAVTGANGPQHF.

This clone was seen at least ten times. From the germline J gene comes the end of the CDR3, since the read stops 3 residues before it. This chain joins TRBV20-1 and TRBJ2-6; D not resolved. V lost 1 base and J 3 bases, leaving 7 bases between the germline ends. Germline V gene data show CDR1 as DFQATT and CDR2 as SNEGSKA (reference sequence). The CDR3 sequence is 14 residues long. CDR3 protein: CSARALIGANVLTF. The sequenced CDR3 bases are TGCAGTGCTAGAGCACTGATTGGGGCCAACGTC.

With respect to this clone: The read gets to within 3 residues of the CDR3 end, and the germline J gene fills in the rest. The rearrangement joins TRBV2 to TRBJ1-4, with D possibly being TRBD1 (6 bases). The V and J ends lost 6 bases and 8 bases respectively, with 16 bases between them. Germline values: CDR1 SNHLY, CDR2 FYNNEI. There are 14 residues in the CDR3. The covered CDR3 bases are TGTGCCAGCAGCCCACAGGGAGCGTACGAAAAA. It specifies CASSPQGAYEK. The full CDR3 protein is CASSPQGAYEKLFF.

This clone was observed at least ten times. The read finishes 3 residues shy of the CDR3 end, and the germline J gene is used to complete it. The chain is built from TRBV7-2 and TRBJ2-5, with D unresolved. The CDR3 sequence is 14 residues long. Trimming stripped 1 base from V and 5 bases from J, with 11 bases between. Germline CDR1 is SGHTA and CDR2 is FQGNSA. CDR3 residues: CASSLVLPGETQYF. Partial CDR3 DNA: TGTGCCAGCAGCTTAGTGCTGCCCGGGGAGACC.

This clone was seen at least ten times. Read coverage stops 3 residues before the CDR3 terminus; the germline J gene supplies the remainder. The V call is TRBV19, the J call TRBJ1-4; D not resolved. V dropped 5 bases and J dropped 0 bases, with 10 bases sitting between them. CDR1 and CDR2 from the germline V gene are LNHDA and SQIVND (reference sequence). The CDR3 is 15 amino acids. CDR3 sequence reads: CASSRAASTNEKLFF. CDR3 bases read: TGTGCCAGTAGTCGAGCGGCTTCAACTAATGAAAAA.

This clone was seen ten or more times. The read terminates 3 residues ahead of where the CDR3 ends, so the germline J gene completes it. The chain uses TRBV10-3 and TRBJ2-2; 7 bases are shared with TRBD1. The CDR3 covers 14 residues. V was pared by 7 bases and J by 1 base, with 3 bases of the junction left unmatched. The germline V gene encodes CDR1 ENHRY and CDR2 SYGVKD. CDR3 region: CAITRDRNTGELFF. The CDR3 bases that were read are TGTGCCATCACTAGGGACAGGAACACCGGGGAG.

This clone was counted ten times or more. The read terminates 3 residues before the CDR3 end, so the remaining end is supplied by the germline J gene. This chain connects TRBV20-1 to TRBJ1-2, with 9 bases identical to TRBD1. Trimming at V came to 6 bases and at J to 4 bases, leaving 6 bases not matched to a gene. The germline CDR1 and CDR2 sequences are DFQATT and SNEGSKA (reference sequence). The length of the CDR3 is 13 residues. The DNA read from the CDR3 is TGCAGTGCAACGGGACAGGGACTCTATGGC. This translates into CSATGQGLYG. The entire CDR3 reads CSATGQGLYGYTF.

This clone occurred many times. The CDR3 reads CASTNRDRGQEAFF. The CDR3 bases that were read are TGTGCCAGCACTAATCGGGACAGGGGGCAGGAA. The gene calls are TRBV28 and TRBJ1-1, with 12 bases aligning to TRBD1. From the germline J gene comes the end of the CDR3, since the read stops 3 residues before it. The germline V gene encodes CDR1 MDHEN and CDR2 SYDVKM. The CDR3 has 14 residues.

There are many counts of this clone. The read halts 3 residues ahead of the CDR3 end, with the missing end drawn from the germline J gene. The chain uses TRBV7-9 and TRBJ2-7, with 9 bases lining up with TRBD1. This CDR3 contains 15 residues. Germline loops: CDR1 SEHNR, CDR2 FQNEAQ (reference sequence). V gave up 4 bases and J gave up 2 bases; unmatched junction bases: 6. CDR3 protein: CASSWGTGFAYEQYF. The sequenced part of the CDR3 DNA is TGTGCCAGCAGCTGGGGGACAGGGTTTGCCTACGAG.

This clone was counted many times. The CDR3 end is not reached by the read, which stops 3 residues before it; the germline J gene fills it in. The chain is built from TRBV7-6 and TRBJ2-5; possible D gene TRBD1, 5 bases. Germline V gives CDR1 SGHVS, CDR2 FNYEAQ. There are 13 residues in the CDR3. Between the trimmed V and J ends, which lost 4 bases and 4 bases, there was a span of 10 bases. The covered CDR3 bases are TGTGCCAGCAGCTCCAGGGTACTAGAGACC. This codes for CASSSRVLET. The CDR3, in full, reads CASSSRVLETQYF.

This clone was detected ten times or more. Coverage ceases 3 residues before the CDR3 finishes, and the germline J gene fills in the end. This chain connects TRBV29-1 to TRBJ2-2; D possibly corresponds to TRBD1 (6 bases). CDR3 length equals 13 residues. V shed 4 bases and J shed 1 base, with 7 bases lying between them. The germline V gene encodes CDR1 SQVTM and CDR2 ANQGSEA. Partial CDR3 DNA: TGCAGCGTTGGAGGGGGGAACACCGGGGAG. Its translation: CSVGGGNTGE. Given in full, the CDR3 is CSVGGGNTGELFF.

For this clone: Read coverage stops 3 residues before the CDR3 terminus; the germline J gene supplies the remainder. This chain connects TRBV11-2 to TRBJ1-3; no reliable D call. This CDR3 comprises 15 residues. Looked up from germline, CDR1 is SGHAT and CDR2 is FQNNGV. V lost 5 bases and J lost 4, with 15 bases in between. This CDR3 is CASSPRQNRGNTIYF. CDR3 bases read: TGTGCCAGCAGCCCCAGGCAAAATAGGGGAAACACC. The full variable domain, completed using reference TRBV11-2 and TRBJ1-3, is EAGVAQSPRYKIIEKRQSVAFWCNPISGHATLYWYQQILGQGPKLLIQFQNNGVVDDSQLPKDRFSAERLKGVDSTLKIQPAKLEDSAVYLCASSPRQNRGNTIYFGEGSWLTVV.

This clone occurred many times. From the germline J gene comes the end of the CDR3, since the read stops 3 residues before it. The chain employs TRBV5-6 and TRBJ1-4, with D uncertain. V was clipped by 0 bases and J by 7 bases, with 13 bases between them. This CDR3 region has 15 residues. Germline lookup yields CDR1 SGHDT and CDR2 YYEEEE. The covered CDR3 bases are TGTGCCAGCAGCTTGGTGGGGAGCGCGGGTGAAAAA. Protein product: CASSLVGSAGEK. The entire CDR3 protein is CASSLVGSAGEKLFF. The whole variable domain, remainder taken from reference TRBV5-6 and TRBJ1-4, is DAGVTQSPTHLIKTRGQQVTLRCSPKSGHDTVSWYQQALGQGPQFIFQYYEEEERQRGNFPDRFSGHQFPNYSSELNVNALLLGDSALYLCASSLVGSAGEKLFFGSGTQLSVL.